This entry lists 19 T cell receptor beta chains sequenced from one sample in a study of CD8+CD57+ T cells in acquired aplastic anemia. Genomic DNA acted as the template from which TCR beta VDJ combination and CDR3 sequence profiling were carried out. In TCRdb, the reads were re-called with MiXCR into one record per CDR3 protein. The table includes over 150,000 distinct CDR3 sequences, about half detected once. What was sequenced was sorted CD4+, CD8+, or CD8+CD57+ T cells (not recorded which) from PBMCs. These TCRs come from a human donor in good health, serving as a control.

In regard to this clonotype: The junction departs from germline at one end; a sequencing error may be responsible. The chain employs TRBV5-8 and TRBJ1-4; no clear D. Per germline, CDR1 SGHTS and CDR2 YDEGEE. The CDR3 is 12 amino acids. The CDR3 coding sequence is TGTGCCAGCGGCTTGTGGCGAGAAAAGCTGTTTTTT. Translation gives CASGLWREKLFF.

Notes on this clonotype: The CDR3 end shows no conserved phenylalanine or tryptophan, and so a read error is likely. The gene calls are TRBV10-3 and TRBJ1-6; no clear D. This CDR3 has 12 residues. The germline V gene encodes CDR1 ENHRY and CDR2 SYGVKD. CDR3 bases: TGCGCCATCAGTGAGTCCTGGGCGCCCCTCCACCTT. It yields the protein CAISESWAPLHL.

V gene TRBV19 combines with J gene TRBJ1-1, with D uncertain. This CDR3 contains 13 residues. V lost 3 bases and J 3 bases, leaving 8 bases between the germline ends. CDR1 is LNHDA, CDR2 SQIVND, per germline (reference sequence). CDR3 coding DNA: TGTGCCAGTAGTATTGGTGGGGACACTGAAGCTTTCTTT. It translates to CASSIGGDTEAFF.

The rearrangement joins TRBV2 to TRBJ1-2; the D gene is possibly TRBD1 (5 bases). CDR3 size: 13 residues. V was cut by 2 bases and J by 4 bases, with 8 bases left in between. The germline V gene encodes CDR1 SNHLY and CDR2 FYNNEI. The CDR3, as DNA: TGTGCCAGCAGTGAAAAGGGGTTCTATGGCTACACCTTC. Translation: CASSEKGFYGYTF.

The V and J genes are TRBV19 and TRBJ2-1; D may be TRBD1 (6 bases). This CDR3 comprises 16 residues. Per germline, CDR1 LNHDA and CDR2 SQIVND (reference sequence). With 9 bases removed from V and 4 bases from J, the gap between germline ends came to 22 bases. In nucleotides, the CDR3 is TGTGCCAGCAGTTCCACCGGACAGATCCCTTACAATGAGCAGTTCTTC. This sequence encodes CASSSTGQIPYNEQFF.

The chain uses TRBV24-1 and TRBJ2-1; 12 nucleotides align to TRBD2. V trimming: 3 bases; J trimming: 7 bases; junction bases outside the gene matches: 12. Germline CDR1 KGHDR, CDR2 SFDVKD. This CDR3 contains 18 residues. The CDR3 DNA follows: TGTGCCACCAGTGATACCCTTTCTAGCGGGGGGGCCGGGAATGAGCAGTTCTTC. The encoded protein is CATSDTLSSGGAGNEQFF.

The chain recombines TRBV29-1 with TRBJ1-1; weak D call: TRBD1 (6 bases). The CDR3 covers 13 residues. Germline CDR1 is SQVTM and CDR2 is ANQGSEA. V gave up 8 bases and J gave up 1 base, with 14 bases separating them. CDR3 sequence reads: CSLGAGPNTEAFF. The CDR3 bases are TGCAGCTTGGGGGCAGGACCGAACACTGAAGCTTTCTTT.

This clonotype was counted once. Germline and junction disagree at one end, which may indicate a read error. The rearrangement links TRBV20-1 to TRBJ1-2; D uncertain. CDR1 DFQATT and CDR2 SNEGSKA come from the germline V gene (reference sequence). The CDR3 length is 12 residues. In DNA, the CDR3 is TGCAGTGCTATACGGGGAAACTACGGCTACACCTTC. Its translation is CSAIRGNYGYTF.

This clonotype was counted a few times. J is TRBJ2-7 and V is TRBV7-6; D remains unclear. The length of the CDR3 is 15 residues. Germline V gene lookup returns CDR1 SGHVS and CDR2 FNYEAQ. Trimming stripped 3 bases from V and 2 bases from J, with 14 bases between. CDR3 DNA: TGTGCCAGCAGCTTGGACGGACCCCCGGCCTACGAGCAGTACTTC. It specifies CASSLDGPPAYEQYF.

This clonotype appeared many times. The gene calls are TRBV19 and TRBJ2-7; TRBD1 is a possible D gene (6 bases). The germline V gene encodes CDR1 LNHDA and CDR2 SQIVND (reference sequence). With 4 bases removed from V and 6 bases from J, the gap between germline ends came to 19 bases. This CDR3 spans 15 amino acids. The CDR3 DNA is TGTGCCAGTAGTACAGGGACACGGATTTTCTCCGAGCAGTACTTC. Translating it yields CASSTGTRIFSEQYF. The whole variable domain, filled in from reference TRBV19 and TRBJ2-7, reads DGGITQSPKYLFRKEGQNVTLSCEQNLNHDAMYWYRQDPGQGLRLIYYSQIVNDFQKGDIAEGYSVSREKKESFPLTVTSAQKNPTAFYLCASSTGTRIFSEQYFGPGTRLTVT.

The chain recombines TRBV20-1 with TRBJ1-2; the match to TRBD1 covers 8 bases. There are 13 residues in the CDR3. Germline CDR1 and CDR2: DFQATT and SNEGSKA (reference sequence). The trim removed 4 bases at V and 4 bases at J, leaving 5 bases unmatched. The DNA for the CDR3 is TGCAGTGCTACCTCCGGGACAGGCTATGGCTACACCTTC. Its translation: CSATSGTGYGYTF.

The V call is TRBV7-9, the J call TRBJ1-6; 7 nucleotides align to TRBD1. J gave up 10 bases and V 5 bases, and 8 bases lay outside the gene matches. CDR3 length equals 14 residues. CDR1 and CDR2 from the germline V gene are SEHNR and FQNEAQ (reference sequence). Here the CDR3 DNA reads TGTGCCAGCAGCAAAGGACAGGTATGGTCACCCCTCCACTTT. It translates to CASSKGQVWSPLHF.

This clonotype came up many times. An end of the junction does not agree with germline; a read error may underlie this. The V gene is TRBV7-7, the J gene TRBJ1-1; TRBD1 is a possible D gene (5 bases). Germline V gene data show CDR1 as SSHAT and CDR2 as FNYEAQ (reference sequence). The CDR3 sequence is 13 residues long. CDR3 DNA: TGTGCTAGCAGCCGGGACGGGAACACTGAAGCTTTCTTT. Its protein product is CASSRDGNTEAFF.

This clonotype was detected many times. This chain connects TRBV19 to TRBJ2-1; tentatively, D is TRBD2 (5 bases). V was pared by 2 bases and J by 2 bases, with 10 bases between. The CDR3 consists of 15 residues. Germline CDR1 is LNHDA and CDR2 is SQIVND (reference sequence). CDR3 bases: TGTGCCAGTAGTATACGGACTGGGACCTACAATGAGCAGTTCTTC. It yields the protein CASSIRTGTYNEQFF.

This clonotype was seen repeatedly, ten times or more. V and J are TRBV19 and TRBJ2-7, with D uncertain. V lost 4 bases and J lost 7, with 14 bases in between. Per germline, CDR1 LNHDA and CDR2 SQIVND (reference sequence). This CDR3 is built from 13 residues. The CDR3 DNA reads as TGTGCCAGTAGTAACCAGAGGTTCGGGGAGCAGTACTTC. It yields the protein CASSNQRFGEQYF.

This clonotype has a handful of counts. The gene calls are TRBV20-1 and TRBJ2-1, with D perhaps matching TRBD2 (6 bases). V lost 3 bases and J lost 2, with 11 bases in between. Germline CDR1 and CDR2: DFQATT and SNEGSKA (reference sequence). This CDR3 is 14 amino acids long. CDR3 sequence: CSARAGHTYNEQFF. The CDR3 DNA sequence: TGCAGTGCTAGGGCGGGGCACACCTACAATGAGCAGTTCTTC.

This chain joins TRBV20-1 and TRBJ2-7; D assignment may be TRBD1 or TRBD2 (5 bases each). Between the trimmed V and J ends, which lost 2 bases and 3 bases, there was a span of 14 bases. Germline V lookup: CDR1 DFQATT, CDR2 SNEGSKA (reference sequence). The CDR3 covers 14 residues. CDR3 in DNA: TGCAGTGCTAGAAGGGGCTACGGGAACTACGAGCAGTACTTC. It encodes CSARRGYGNYEQYF.

V gene TRBV7-2 combines with J gene TRBJ2-1, with TRBD2 matching 13 bases. CDR3 length equals 16 residues. CDR1 is SGHTA and CDR2 is FQGNSA in the germline V gene. Trimming cost V 0 bases and J 12 bases; bases outside gene matches: 8. The CDR3 nucleotides are TGTGCCAGCAGCTTAGCCGGACTAGCGGGGGCCCCGGGGCAGTTCTTC. Its translation is CASSLAGLAGAPGQFF. The full variable domain, in which reference TRBV7-2 and TRBJ2-1 provide the parts outside the CDR3, is GAGVSQSPSNKVTEKGKDVELRCDPISGHTALYWYRQSLGQGLEFLIYFQGNSAPDKSGLPSDRFSAERTGGSVSTLTIQRTQQEDSAVYLCASSLAGLAGAPGQFFGPGTRLTVL.

This clonotype has a count of ten or more. V is TRBV6-2 or TRBV6-3 and J is TRBJ2-3; 13 nucleotides align to TRBD2. The germline gives CDR1 MNHEY, CDR2 SVGEGT. The CDR3 has 16 residues. V shed 0 bases and J 7 bases; nucleotides not matched to a gene: 4. The CDR3 sequence: CASSYSRTSGGYTQYF. CDR3 bases: TGTGCCAGCAGTTACTCAAGGACTAGCGGGGGTTATACGCAGTATTTT.